These T cell receptor beta chains were read from a single sample in a study of OX40 agonist ivuxolimab in advanced cancers. TCRdb's table, derived via immunoSEQ multiplex PCR, lists solely in-frame clones and lacks some. The repertoire holds about 90,000 clones, 85% to 90% seen once, with nearly 7.5% in the top ten. Material: CD4+ or CD8+ T cells sorted from blood, obtained in a trial of the OX40 agonist ivuxolimab. The receptors were sampled from an adult with an advanced solid tumor such as melanoma, head and neck, liver or kidney cancer. The CDR3 runs from the conserved cysteine through the conserved F or W. Each record gives: CDR3 length, V gene, D gene, clone size, J gene, CDR3 protein, CDR3 DNA. The D gene is left open where the match is weak. Some rows have no size entry. The others give once, few or many, or a class for an expanded clone.

len: 14
v_gene: TRBV7-3
d_gene: .
abundance: .
j_gene: TRBJ2-3
CDR3aa: CASSSPTGTDTQYF
CDR3nt: TGTGCCAGCAGCTCTCCGACTGGCACAGATACGCAGTATTTT

len: 15
v_gene: TRBV5-6
d_gene: .
abundance: .
j_gene: TRBJ2-1
CDR3aa: CASSLEGDSYNEQFF
CDR3nt: TGTGCCAGCAGCTTGGAGGGCGACTCCTACAATGAGCAGTTCTTC

len: 16
v_gene: TRBV28
d_gene: TRBD2
abundance: .
j_gene: TRBJ2-7
CDR3aa: CASSLQTSAGTYEQYF
CDR3nt: TGTGCCAGCAGTTTACAGACTAGCGCAGGAACCTACGAGCAGTACTTC

len: 14
v_gene: TRBV18
d_gene: .
abundance: .
j_gene: TRBJ2-3
CDR3aa: CASSVNQGSDTQYF
CDR3nt: TGTGCCAGCTCAGTCAACCAGGGTTCAGATACGCAGTATTTT

len: 15
v_gene: TRBV11-3
d_gene: .
abundance: .
j_gene: TRBJ2-5
CDR3aa: CASRGRVLAQETQYF
CDR3nt: TGTGCCAGCAGGGGACGAGTCCTAGCCCAAGAGACCCAGTACTTC

len: 15
v_gene: TRBV11-1
d_gene: TRBD2
abundance: .
j_gene: TRBJ2-7
CDR3aa: CASSLNGGRLNEQYF
CDR3nt: TGTGCCAGCAGCTTGAATGGCGGGAGGCTGAACGAGCAGTACTTC

len: 15
v_gene: TRBV7-9
d_gene: TRBD2
abundance: .
j_gene: TRBJ2-2
CDR3aa: CASSSSDSGAGELFF
CDR3nt: TGTGCCAGCAGCTCCTCGGATAGCGGGGCCGGGGAGCTGTTTTTT

len: 15
v_gene: TRBV27
d_gene: .
abundance: .
j_gene: TRBJ2-7
CDR3aa: CASSLSGGSAYEQYF
CDR3nt: TGTGCCAGCAGTTTATCGGGCGGGTCCGCCTACGAGCAGTACTTC

len: 15
v_gene: TRBV9
d_gene: .
abundance: .
j_gene: TRBJ2-1
CDR3aa: CASSVAGHPYNEQFF
CDR3nt: TGTGCCAGCAGCGTAGCGGGACACCCATACAATGAGCAGTTCTTC

len: 14
v_gene: TRBV5-1
d_gene: TRBD1
abundance: .
j_gene: TRBJ2-1
CDR3aa: CASSPEDRGDEQFF
CDR3nt: TGCGCCAGCAGCCCCGAGGACAGGGGGGATGAGCAGTTCTTC

len: 15
v_gene: TRBV2
d_gene: TRBD2
abundance: once
j_gene: TRBJ2-1
CDR3aa: CASKELAGGYNEQFF
CDR3nt: TGTGCCAGCAAAGAACTAGCGGGAGGGTACAATGAGCAGTTCTTC

len: 14
v_gene: TRBV2
d_gene: TRBD1
abundance: .
j_gene: TRBJ2-7
CDR3aa: CASSDGDSTYEQYF
CDR3nt: TGTGCCAGCAGTGATGGGGACAGCACCTACGAGCAGTACTTC

len: 14
v_gene: TRBV27
d_gene: .
abundance: .
j_gene: TRBJ1-1
CDR3aa: CASSLSVRDTEAFF
CDR3nt: TGTGCCAGCAGTTTATCTGTTAGAGACACTGAAGCTTTCTTT

len: 13
v_gene: TRBV27
d_gene: .
abundance: once
j_gene: TRBJ1-4
CDR3aa: CASSFTPNEKLFF
CDR3nt: TGTGCCAGCAGTTTCACACCTAATGAAAAACTGTTTTTT

len: 15
v_gene: TRBV19
d_gene: .
abundance: .
j_gene: TRBJ2-1
CDR3aa: CASSIFSGNDNEQFF
CDR3nt: TGTGCCAGTAGTATTTTTTCAGGGAACGACAATGAGCAGTTCTTC

len: 15
v_gene: TRBV5-1
d_gene: .
abundance: .
j_gene: TRBJ1-1
CDR3aa: CASSLVSSGNTEAFF
CDR3nt: TGCGCCAGCAGCTTGGTCTCGTCAGGGAACACTGAAGCTTTCTTT